This TCR beta chain was sequenced in a study of blood T cell repertoires in COVID-19. Study at large: Material from acute and convalescent COVID-19 was sourced from the United States, Italy and Spain. T cells, B-cell-depleted T cells, or PBMCs provided the cDNA or gDNA that served as material.

As originally analysed: The authors estimated nucleated cell counts from reference gene primer amplification. Profiled with immunoSEQ multiplex PCR; TCRdb holds only in-frame clones, not every one. V and J calls plus clone size are reproduced from that table; the DNA served to infer D and trimming. This sample has almost 100,000 clones; 86% occur once, and the top ten carry over 9%. Material: peripheral blood. This sequence originates from a man over 45 with acute or convalescent COVID-19.

CDR3 sequence: CASSLGRRLSSYNEQFF. In nucleotides, the CDR3 is TGTGCCAGCAGCTTAGGGAGGAGACTCAGCTCCTACAATGAGCAGTTCTTC. The rearrangement joins TRBV11-2 to TRBJ2-1, with a tentative D call TRBD2 (5 bases). There are 17 residues in the CDR3. Per the germline V gene, CDR1 is SGHAT and CDR2 is FQNNGV. The V end lost 1 base, the J end lost 0 bases, and 13 bases lay between the germline ends.